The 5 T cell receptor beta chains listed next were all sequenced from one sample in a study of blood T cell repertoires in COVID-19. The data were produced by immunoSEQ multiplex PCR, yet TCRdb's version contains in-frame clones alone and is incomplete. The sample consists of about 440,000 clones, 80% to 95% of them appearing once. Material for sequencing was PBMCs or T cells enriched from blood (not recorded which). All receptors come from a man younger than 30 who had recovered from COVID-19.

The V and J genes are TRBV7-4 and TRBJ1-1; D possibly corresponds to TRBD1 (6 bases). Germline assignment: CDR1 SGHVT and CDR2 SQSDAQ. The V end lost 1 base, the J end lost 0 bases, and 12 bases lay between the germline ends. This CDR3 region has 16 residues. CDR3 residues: CASSLDLDSVNTEAFF. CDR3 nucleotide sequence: TGTGCCAGCAGCTTAGACCTGGACAGCGTGAACACTGAAGCTTTCTTT.

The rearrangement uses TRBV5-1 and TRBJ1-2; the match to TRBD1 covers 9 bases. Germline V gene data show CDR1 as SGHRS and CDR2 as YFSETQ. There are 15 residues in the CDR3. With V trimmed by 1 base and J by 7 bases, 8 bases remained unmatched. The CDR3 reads CASSLQGQGNGGYTF. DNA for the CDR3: TGCGCCAGCAGCTTGCAGGGACAGGGAAACGGTGGCTACACCTTC.

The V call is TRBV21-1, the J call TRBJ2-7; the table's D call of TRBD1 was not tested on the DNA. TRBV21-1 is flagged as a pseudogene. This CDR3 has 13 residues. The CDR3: CASSKDRVCEQYF. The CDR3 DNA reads TGTGCCAGCAGCAAAGACAGGGTATGCGAGCAGTACTTC.

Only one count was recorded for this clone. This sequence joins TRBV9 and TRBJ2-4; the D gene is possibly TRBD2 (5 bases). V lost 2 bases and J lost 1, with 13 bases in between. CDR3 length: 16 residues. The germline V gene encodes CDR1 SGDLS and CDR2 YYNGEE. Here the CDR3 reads CASSVEIRGAKNIQYF. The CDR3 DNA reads TGTGCCAGCAGCGTGGAAATCCGAGGGGCCAAAAACATTCAGTACTTC.

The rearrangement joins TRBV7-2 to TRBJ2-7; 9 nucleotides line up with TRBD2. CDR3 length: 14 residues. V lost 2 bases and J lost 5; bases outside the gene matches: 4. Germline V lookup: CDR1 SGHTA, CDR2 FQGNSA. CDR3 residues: CASSLKLAGDEQYF. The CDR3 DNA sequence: TGTGCCAGCAGCTTAAAACTAGCGGGTGACGAGCAGTACTTC.